One and the same sample provided the 4 T cell receptor beta chains below, sequenced in a study of radiation and T cells in renal cell carcinoma (dated by TCRdb to the early 2020s). According to the study, the label for this sample's time point signals: blood 4 weeks post-SBRT, at nephrectomy. Read against the paper, the sample's treatment or condition label means: 15 Gy SBRT to primary tumor, nephrectomy 4 weeks later. Receptors were amplified or captured by the immunoSEQ multiplex PCR assay. Imported from immuneACCESS, the table was reduced by TCRdb to in-frame sequences with V and J called. These copies leave out some clones; in studies compared against another copy, an unresolved V gene accounts for under half, and the cause of the remainder is not known. The sample contains approximately 150,000 clones, 70% to 90% of them found a single time. The ten largest clones represent 15% to 20% of the sample.

The starting material was blood, obtained from a patient whose treatment included radiotherapy and nephrectomy. The receptors derive from a woman between 50 and 59 years old with renal cell carcinoma.

The chain combines TRBV27 with TRBJ2-3; no clear D. In germline, CDR1 is MNHEY, CDR2 SMNVEV (reference sequence). V lost 0 bases to trimming and J lost 7 bases, with 11 bases between them. The CDR3 extends over 14 amino acids. The CDR3 DNA reads as TGTGCCAGCAGTTTATCATACCCGGTTAATACGCAGTATTTT. Protein product: CASSLSYPVNTQYF.

In regard to this clone: In the same sample, other DNA sequences code for this CDR3. The chain employs TRBV7-2 and TRBJ1-2; 7 bases agree with TRBD1. The CDR3 sequence is 14 residues long. Germline V gene lookup returns CDR1 SGHTA and CDR2 FQGNSA. V was pared by 5 bases and J by 2 bases, with 5 bases of the junction left unmatched. The DNA of the CDR3 is TGTGCCAGCAGCCCAGGACAGGCGAACTATGGCTACACCTTC. It yields the protein CASSPGQANYGYTF.

This chain uses TRBV19 with TRBJ1-6; no reliable D call. The CDR3 loop spans 15 amino acids. V lost 0 bases and J lost 9, with 12 bases in between. Germline-derived CDR1 and CDR2 are LNHDA and SQIVND (reference sequence). The DNA for the CDR3 is TGTGCCAGTAGTATAGATGAGAGTGCGAGTTCACCCCTCCACTTT. This sequence encodes CASSIDESASSPLHF.

The chain uses TRBV27 and TRBJ1-5, with D perhaps matching TRBD1 (6 bases). There are 14 residues in the CDR3. Trimming removed 3 bases at V and 4 bases at J, with 10 bases between. Germline CDR1 MNHEY, CDR2 SMNVEV (reference sequence). The DNA for the CDR3 is TGTGCCAGCAGTTTCTGGGGGGCGAATCAGCCCCAGCATTTT. Amino acids: CASSFWGANQPQHF.